The T cell receptor (beta chain) described here comes from a study of cytomegalovirus exposure and HLA in healthy donors. Trimming removed 9 bases at V and 5 bases at J, with 16 bases between. CDR1 and CDR2 (germline): WNHNN, SYGVQD (reference sequence). CDR3 size: 13 residues. With respect to this clone: Its antigen is unknown.

PCR employed 60 Vbeta and 13 Jbeta primers. Assay: immunoSEQ multiplex PCR; the TCRdb copy retains only in-frame clones and omits some. This table holds roughly 150,000 clones, 77% found once. Study-level points and caveats: Later work found most CMV-associated TCR beta chains apparently HLA-restricted.

The specimen sequenced was PBMCs. This clonotype originated in a male donor in good health and CMV-seronegative. The chain is built from TRBV10-1 and TRBJ2-5, with a weak D call TRBD1 (7 bases). CDR3 loop: CARAGQLTETQYF. The CDR3 DNA follows: TGCGCCAGGGCGGGACAGCTTACGGAGACCCAGTACTTC.